Shown below are 32 T cell receptor beta chains from a single sample sequenced in a study of monozygotic twins with inflammatory bowel disease. TCRdb re-called the 5' RACE reads, yielding one record per CDR3 amino acid sequence without DNA. The sample includes approximately 400,000 distinct CDR3 sequences. The specimen was blood. All receptors come from a human donor with ulcerative colitis or Crohn's disease, or a healthy co-twin of an affected twin (not recorded which).

The rearrangement joins TRBV7-2 to TRBJ2-1; without DNA, the TCRdb call of TRBD2 cannot be checked. Per germline, CDR1 SGHTA and CDR2 FQGNSA. This CDR3 region has 16 residues. The CDR3 sequence: CASSPRLASGYGEQFF.

The chain recombines TRBV2 with TRBJ1-2; the D gene TCRdb calls, TRBD1, cannot be checked with no DNA. The germline V gene encodes CDR1 SNHLY and CDR2 FYNNEI. CDR3 length: 12 amino acids. The CDR3 sequence: CASSEQGDSDTF.

This chain joins TRBV5-1 and TRBJ1-1; TCRdb's assignment of TRBD1 cannot be checked, as there is no DNA. Germline CDR1 SGHRS, CDR2 YFSETQ. The CDR3 is 13 amino acids. The CDR3 loop reads CASRATGNTEAFF.

V usage is TRBV18 and J usage is TRBJ2-7; TCRdb's D call, TRBD1, is unchecked because there is no DNA. This CDR3 is built from 17 residues. Germline V gene sequence: CDR1 KGHSH, CDR2 LQKENI. This CDR3 reads CASSPLSMQGAFYEQYF. Drawing the rest from reference TRBV18 and TRBJ2-7, the complete variable domain is NAGVMQNPRHLVRRRGQEARLRCSPMKGHSHVYWYRQLPEEGLKFMVYLQKENIIDESGMPKERFSAEFPKEGPSILRIQQVVRGDSAAYFCASSPLSMQGAFYEQYFGPGTRLTVT.

The chain joins TRBV4-2 to TRBJ1-3. Per germline, CDR1 LGHNA and CDR2 YNFKEQ. This CDR3 comprises 16 residues. CDR3 loop: CASSQDSRGSGNTIYF.

The chain links TRBV29-1 to TRBJ2-1; with no DNA, the TCRdb D assignment of TRBD2 cannot be verified. This CDR3 has 17 residues. Germline loops: CDR1 SQVTM, CDR2 ANQGSEA. CDR3: CSVEGLAGRFSYNEQFF.

V usage is TRBV12-3 or TRBV12-4 and J usage is TRBJ1-1; no DNA is available, so the TRBD1 call from TCRdb remains unchecked. CDR3 length: 15 amino acids. The CDR3 is CASSSITGGYTEAFF.

Here the CDR3 reads CASSSAGEAFF. The V and J genes are TRBV5-1 and TRBJ1-1. The CDR3 is made up of 11 amino acids. CDR1 is SGHRS, CDR2 YFSETQ, per germline.

The chain carries TRBV7-2 and TRBJ2-3; TCRdb designates TRBD2, a call that cannot be tested without DNA. Germline CDR1 is SGHTA and CDR2 is FQGNSA. This CDR3 is 17 amino acids long. The CDR3 is CASSWGLAGGYEDTQYF.

The J gene is TRBJ2-7, the V gene TRBV5-6; as DNA is missing, the TRBD1 call by TCRdb cannot be tested. The CDR3 contains 13 residues. Germline CDR1 SGHDT, CDR2 YYEEEE. CDR3 in amino acids: CASSLAGVNEQYF.

The chain is built from TRBV11-1 and TRBJ2-5; with no DNA, the TCRdb D assignment of TRBD2 cannot be verified. Germline CDR1 and CDR2: SGHAT and FQDESV (reference sequence). The CDR3 loop spans 19 amino acids. CDR3 sequence: CASSLIGGRLAGAKETQYF.

The chain joins TRBV20-1 to TRBJ2-6; no DNA is available, so the TRBD1 call from TCRdb remains unchecked. CDR1 is DFQATT, CDR2 SNEGSKA, per germline (reference sequence). The CDR3 has 18 amino acids. CDR3 region: CSARCPWGGSAGANVLTF.

The chain joins TRBV5-1 to TRBJ2-2. Germline V gene lookup returns CDR1 SGHRS and CDR2 YFSETQ. The CDR3 runs to 14 residues. The CDR3 loop is CASSFDANTGELFF.

The V call is TRBV9, the J call TRBJ2-5; TCRdb reports TRBD2, a call that lacks DNA to check it against. There are 15 residues in the CDR3. Germline values: CDR1 SGDLS, CDR2 YYNGEE. The CDR3 sequence is CASSVAGLAGDPSYF.

The rearrangement links TRBV6-1 to TRBJ1-2; without DNA, the TCRdb call of TRBD1 cannot be checked. The CDR3 covers 16 residues. Germline V gene sequence: CDR1 MNHNS, CDR2 SASEGT. CDR3 loop: CASSEMRQERGYGYTF.

This rearrangement joins TRBV5-1 to TRBJ2-1. Germline-derived CDR1 and CDR2 are SGHRS and YFSETQ. There are 14 residues in the CDR3. Here the CDR3 reads CASSLEEAYNEQFF.

This chain connects TRBV5-1 to TRBJ2-2; the D gene TCRdb calls, TRBD1, cannot be checked with no DNA. CDR3 size: 16 residues. Germline-derived CDR1 and CDR2 are SGHRS and YFSETQ. CDR3 loop: CASSLESVRNTGELFF.

The V gene is TRBV28, the J gene TRBJ2-6. The CDR3 is 14 residues long. Per the germline V gene, CDR1 is MDHEN and CDR2 is SYDVKM. CDR3 residues: CASSLHSGANVLTF. The variable domain in full, with the rest retrieved from reference TRBV28 and TRBJ2-6, is DVKVTQSSRYLVKRTGEKVFLECVQDMDHENMFWYRQDPGLGLRLIYFSYDVKMKEKGDIPEGYSVSREKKERFSLILESASTNQTSMYLCASSLHSGANVLTFGAGSRLTVL.

The V call is TRBV5-1, the J call TRBJ2-2; the D gene TCRdb calls, TRBD1, cannot be checked with no DNA. Germline CDR1 reads SGHRS; CDR2 reads YFSETQ. The CDR3 is 14 residues long. CDR3 region: CASSSHQGSGELFF.

The chain has TRBV14 and TRBJ2-7; TCRdb's D call, TRBD1, is unchecked because there is no DNA. Germline values: CDR1 SGHDN, CDR2 FVKESK. The CDR3 is 16 amino acids. CDR3 sequence reads: CASSQRPGQGFYEQYF.

The genes are TRBV4-1 and TRBJ1-3. This CDR3 has 17 amino acids. Germline V gives CDR1 MGHRA, CDR2 YSYEKL. CDR3 region: CASSQEGPGGLGNTIYF.

This chain connects TRBV29-1 to TRBJ1-2; TCRdb's assignment of TRBD1 cannot be checked, as there is no DNA. The germline CDR1 and CDR2 sequences are SQVTM and ANQGSEA. CDR3 length: 13 amino acids. The CDR3 spells CSGATGGNYGYTF.

The chain carries TRBV6-5 and TRBJ2-7; TCRdb indicates TRBD2, and absent DNA this call remains unverified. This CDR3 spans 15 amino acids. Germline V gene lookup returns CDR1 MNHEY and CDR2 SVGAGI. CDR3 sequence: CASSYHLGGAYEQYF.

V usage is TRBV6-2 or TRBV6-3 and J usage is TRBJ2-1; TCRdb's D call of TRBD2 is untestable without DNA. The germline V gene has CDR1 MNHEY and CDR2 SVGEGT. The CDR3 length is 13 residues. The CDR3 protein is CASSGGRFGEQFF.

V is TRBV2 and J is TRBJ1-6. CDR3 length equals 11 residues. CDR1 is SNHLY and CDR2 is FYNNEI in the germline V gene. The CDR3 here is CASSVVSPLHF.

This sequence joins TRBV20-1 and TRBJ1-2; without DNA, the TCRdb call of TRBD1 cannot be checked. There are 13 residues in the CDR3. CDR1 DFQATT and CDR2 SNEGSKA come from the germline V gene (reference sequence). This CDR3 is CSASGGGNYGYTF.

The chain has TRBV7-2 and TRBJ1-5; TCRdb's D call of TRBD1 is untestable without DNA. Germline V CDR1 and CDR2: SGHTA, FQGNSA. The CDR3 is 15 residues long. The CDR3: CASSLAGHNNQPQHF.

The gene calls are TRBV20-1 and TRBJ1-3; without DNA, the TCRdb call of TRBD1 cannot be checked. Germline lookup yields CDR1 DFQATT and CDR2 SNEGSKA (reference sequence). The CDR3 loop spans 15 amino acids. CDR3 region: CSARDPGGAGNTIYF.

This CDR3 is CATSAGPASPEQFF. The V gene is TRBV24-1, the J gene TRBJ2-1; the D call from TCRdb, TRBD2, cannot be confirmed without DNA. The V gene's germline CDR1 is KGHDR and CDR2 SFDVKD. The CDR3 sequence is 14 residues long.

The J gene is TRBJ2-7, the V gene TRBV3-1. The germline V gene encodes CDR1 LGHDT and CDR2 YNNKEL (reference sequence). The CDR3 length is 15 residues. The CDR3 sequence is CASSQVALSSYEQYF.

V is TRBV10-1 and J is TRBJ2-2. The CDR3 extends over 20 amino acids. In germline, CDR1 is WNHNN, CDR2 SYGVQD (reference sequence). This chain's CDR3 is CASSEVRDTETASYTGELFF.

The chain joins TRBV19 to TRBJ1-2. Germline assignment: CDR1 LNHDA and CDR2 SQIVND (reference sequence). This CDR3 comprises 12 residues. The CDR3 region is CASSPGAGGYTF. Supplemented by reference TRBV19 and TRBJ1-2, the full variable domain reads DGGITQSPKYLFRKEGQNVTLSCEQNLNHDAMYWYRQDPGQGLRLIYYSQIVNDFQKGDIAEGYSVSREKKESFPLTVTSAQKNPTAFYLCASSPGAGGYTFGSGTRLTVV.